The present T cell receptor (beta chain) was sequenced within a study of spatial heterogeneity in lung cancer (dated by TCRdb to about 2019). Context from the whole study: The donors were some 76 patients from the lung TRACERx cohort who had early-stage, untreated non-small cell lung cancer. Follow-up PBMC samples were sequenced whenever available, and the median time to follow-up was roughly two years after resection. At surgery, both alpha and beta chains were TCR-sequenced in 220 tumor regions, 63 to 65 matched nontumor lung samples and some 58 PBMC samples. In the raw uncorrected reads, each unique combination of TCR and UMI appeared more than ten times on average. Nonsynonymous mutation counts, determined by whole-exome sequencing of tumor tissue, were related to TCR repertoire features. Beta-chain transcripts were consistently detected in greater numbers than alpha-chain transcripts, which likely reflected higher beta-chain transcript abundance. In non-small cell lung cancer, the study quantitatively compared TCR alpha and beta repertoires across several tumor regions, matched nontumor lung, and blood. Results and caveats for the whole study, not just this receptor: Comparisons of baseline and follow-up blood repertoires included only 14 patients. Additional single-cell paired TCR alpha and beta sequencing was considered necessary to confirm, at a functional level, the hypothesis that regional TCRs recognize regional mutations. Ubiquitous expanded tumor TCRs were found in blood more often at tumor resection than at routine follow-up.

In the paper's terms, the time point label means: blood at routine non-recurrence follow-up after resection. Whole RNA extracted from tumor and nontumor lung tissue, or from cryopreserved PBMC samples, was used for TCR sequencing without cell sorting. Only patients for whom sufficient RNA was available from at least two tumor regions were selected for TCR sequencing. The sample holds many counts of this clonotype. What antigen it recognizes has not been identified. Base quality data are lacking; no much larger clone is found one base away. Measured from the cysteine to the phenylalanine, the CDR3 is 17 residues long. The DNA shown is the 51-base CDR3, in frame from base 1. The germline ends are 24 bases apart after V is trimmed by 5 bases and J by 5 bases. Library prep was done by 5' RACE. The data were produced on a NextSeq 500. To allow correction of PCR and sequencing errors, the TCR library protocol tagged every TCR cDNA molecule with a unique molecular identifier. The source study handled its data this way. TCR identification, UMI-based error correction and CDR3 extraction were all carried out with Decombinator tools. TCRs above a frequency of 2 per 1,000, corresponding to the top 1% of the tumor frequency distribution, were defined as expanded. Renyi diversity was calculated using the R vegan package after each repertoire was subsampled 100 times to 5,000 TCRs. CDR3 similarity networks were built from amino acid triplet string-kernel similarity, connecting CDR3s with pairwise similarity above 0.82. TCRdb trimmed the raw reads at Q25, called clones with MiXCR and kept productive beta chains. Identical CDR3 protein sequences are pooled into one entry, listed with their most common genes and DNA. These V and J calls are TCRdb output, not the study's own analysis. Across this sample there are tens of thousands of distinct CDR3 sequences, with 8.5% to 10% seen only once. The ten largest clones take up less than 25% of the sample.

The chain links TRBV12-3 or TRBV12-4 with TRBJ1-1; the D gene lacks a confident call. This TCR was sampled from a male donor with early-stage non-small cell lung cancer. Sequences were derived from PBMCs, sampled at follow-up. At the DNA level, the sequence is TGTGCCAGCAGTCCTTCGAGCCTCCGGGCTCGTGGGACTGAAGCTTTCTTT. Translated, it gives CASSPSSLRARGTEAFF.